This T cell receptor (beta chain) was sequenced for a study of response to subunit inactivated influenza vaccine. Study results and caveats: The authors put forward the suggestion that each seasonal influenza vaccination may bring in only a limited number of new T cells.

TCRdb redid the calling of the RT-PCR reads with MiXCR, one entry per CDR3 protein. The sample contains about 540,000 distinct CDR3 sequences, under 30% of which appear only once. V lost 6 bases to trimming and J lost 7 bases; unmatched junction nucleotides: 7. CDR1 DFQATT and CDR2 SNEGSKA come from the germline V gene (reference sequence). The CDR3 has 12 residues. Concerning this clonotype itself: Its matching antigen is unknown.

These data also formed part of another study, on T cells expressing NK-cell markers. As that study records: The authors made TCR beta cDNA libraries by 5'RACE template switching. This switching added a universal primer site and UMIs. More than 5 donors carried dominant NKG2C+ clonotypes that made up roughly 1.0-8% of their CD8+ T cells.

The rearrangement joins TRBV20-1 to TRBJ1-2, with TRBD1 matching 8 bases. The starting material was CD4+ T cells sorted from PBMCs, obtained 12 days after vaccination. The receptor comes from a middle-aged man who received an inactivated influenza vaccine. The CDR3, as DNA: TGCAGTGCGTGGGGACAGGTGGCTGGCTACACCTTC. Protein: CSAWGQVAGYTF.